The 22 T cell receptor beta chains reported below all come from one sample, sequenced in a study of T cell responses to AZD1222 COVID-19 vaccine. Profiling relied on immunoSEQ multiplex PCR, and the TCRdb table lists in-frame clones only, not all of them. The data hold fewer than 300,000 clones, with more than 80% observed a single time. The sequenced sample was peripheral blood, obtained on day 0 of AZD1222 vaccination. These receptors originate from an adult in good health.

The chain has TRBV28 and TRBJ1-6, with TRBD1 matching over 7 bases. In germline, CDR1 is MDHEN, CDR2 SYDVKM. The CDR3 is made up of 15 amino acids. J lost 4 bases, V lost 3 bases, and 3 bases had no gene match. The CDR3 region is CASSLTGQYNSPLHF. The CDR3, as DNA: TGTGCCAGCAGTTTGACGGGACAGTATAATTCACCCCTCCACTTT.

V usage is TRBV10-2 and J usage is TRBJ1-5, with 7 positions matching TRBD1. CDR1 is WSHSY, CDR2 SAAADI, per germline. Trimming removed 2 bases from V and 7 bases from J; junction bases left unmatched: 2. This CDR3 has 13 amino acids. For the CDR3, the DNA is TGCGCCAGCAGTGAGCAGGGGGGACAGCCCCAGCATTTT. This sequence encodes CASSEQGGQPQHF.

In this sample, this clone turned up a few times. The chain is built from TRBV3-1 (or the pseudogene TRBV3-2) and TRBJ1-4, with 7 nucleotides matching TRBD1. This CDR3 is 16 amino acids long. V gave up 0 bases and J gave up 2 bases; unmatched junction bases: 3. Germline values: CDR1 LGHDT, CDR2 YNNKEL (reference sequence). CDR3 nucleotide sequence: TGTGCCAGCAGCCAAGATGGCAGGGGGACTAATGAAAAACTGTTTTTT. Translated: CASSQDGRGTNEKLFF.

This chain links TRBV6-5 with TRBJ1-3; D is perhaps TRBD1 (6 bases). The V end lost 2 bases, the J end lost 8 bases, and 16 bases lay between the germline ends. Per the germline V gene, CDR1 is MNHEY and CDR2 is SVGAGI. This CDR3 region has 15 residues. The chain's CDR3 is CASSYTWGAGDTIYF. As DNA, the CDR3 is TGTGCCAGCAGTTACACTTGGGGGGCTGGGGACACCATATATTTT.

The chain employs TRBV28 and TRBJ1-2; 9 nucleotides line up with TRBD1. V lost 3 bases, J lost 7 bases, and 6 bases stayed unmatched. The CDR3 spans 14 residues. Looked up from germline, CDR1 is MDHEN and CDR2 is SYDVKM. CDR3 nucleotide sequence: TGTGCCAGCAGTTTGTCCGGGACAGGGTTTGGCTACACCTTC. Its translation is CASSLSGTGFGYTF.

This clone was picked up one time. This sequence joins TRBV5-1 and TRBJ1-1; possibly TRBD1 for D (6 bases). CDR1 is SGHRS and CDR2 is YFSETQ in the germline V gene. The CDR3 covers 16 residues. With 0 bases removed from V and 0 bases from J, the gap between germline ends came to 12 bases. In DNA form, the CDR3 reads TGCGCCAGCAGCTTGGAGGAGGACAGCTTGAACACTGAAGCTTTCTTT. Its protein is CASSLEEDSLNTEAFF.

J is TRBJ1-2 and V is TRBV14, with D perhaps TRBD1 (5 bases). With 1 base removed from V and 8 bases from J, the gap between germline ends came to 11 bases. Germline-derived CDR1 and CDR2 are SGHDN and FVKESK. This CDR3 comprises 13 residues. This chain's CDR3 is CASSQAGTGGYTF. The CDR3 DNA reads as TGTGCCAGCAGCCAAGCCGGGACCGGGGGCTACACCTTC.

The J gene is TRBJ2-7, the V gene TRBV28; D is possibly TRBD1 (5 bases). This CDR3 has 12 amino acids. Trimming shortened V by 4 bases and J by 3 bases, and 7 bases separated the two germline ends. The germline V gene encodes CDR1 MDHEN and CDR2 SYDVKM. The CDR3 DNA reads as TGTGCCAGCAGTTCCAGGGTCTACGAGCAGTACTTC. Its translation is CASSSRVYEQYF.

J is TRBJ2-2 and V is TRBV14, with D tentatively TRBD2 (5 bases). Trimming took 3 bases from V and 8 from J, leaving 10 bases between them. The CDR3 consists of 13 residues. CDR1 is SGHDN, CDR2 FVKESK, per germline. As DNA, the CDR3 is TGTGCCAGCAGCCAGTACCGCGGGGGGGAGCTGTTTTTT. Translation gives CASSQYRGGELFF.

The chain employs TRBV19 and TRBJ1-2; D ambiguous. V dropped 4 bases and J dropped 8 bases, with 8 bases sitting between them. This CDR3 comprises 11 residues. Germline CDR1 reads LNHDA; CDR2 reads SQIVND (reference sequence). CDR3: CASSTPGGYTF. The CDR3 DNA reads TGTGCCAGTAGTACCCCGGGGGGCTACACCTTC.

The rearrangement links TRBV6-6 to TRBJ2-1; 9 positions agree with TRBD2. The CDR3 covers 14 residues. Germline lookup yields CDR1 MNHNY and CDR2 SVGAGI (reference sequence). J was trimmed by 3 bases and V by 7 bases; bases with no gene match: 4. The CDR3 region is CASTIAGDYNEQFF. The CDR3 nucleotides read TGTGCCAGCACCATAGCGGGGGACTACAATGAGCAGTTCTTC.

V gene TRBV28 combines with J gene TRBJ1-1; the D is unclear. CDR3 length equals 13 residues. Germline V gene sequence: CDR1 MDHEN, CDR2 SYDVKM. With 10 bases removed from V and 0 bases from J, the gap between germline ends came to 12 bases. The DNA of the CDR3 is TGTGCCACCACTCCGGCGATGAACACTGAAGCTTTCTTT. Translation: CATTPAMNTEAFF.

V and J are TRBV28 and TRBJ1-2, with D maybe TRBD1 (5 bases). CDR1 is MDHEN and CDR2 is SYDVKM in the germline V gene. The CDR3 runs to 14 residues. V lost 3 bases to trimming and J lost 1 base, with 9 bases between them. CDR3 loop: CASSFPDSNYGYTF. In DNA form, the CDR3 reads TGTGCCAGCAGTTTCCCTGACAGTAACTATGGCTACACCTTC.

This clone has just one count. This chain links TRBV30 with TRBJ2-1, with TRBD2 matching over 10 bases. V lost 3 bases to trimming and J lost 3 bases; unmatched junction nucleotides: 5. The length of the CDR3 is 15 residues. Germline CDR1 is GTSNPN and CDR2 is SVGIG (reference sequence). The CDR3 DNA reads as TGTGCCTGGAGCCTTGGACTAGCGGTCTACAATGAGCAGTTCTTC. Protein product: CAWSLGLAVYNEQFF.

The rearrangement links TRBV30 to TRBJ2-2; D is uncertain. The CDR3 length is 12 residues. From germline, CDR1 is GTSNPN and CDR2 SVGIG (reference sequence). V lost 7 bases, J lost 5 bases, and 11 bases lay in between. The CDR3 DNA reads TGTGCCTTGGACCGGCGGACCGGGGAGCTGTTTTTT. It is translated as CALDRRTGELFF.

The V call is TRBV4-3, the J call TRBJ2-1; D not certain. Germline CDR1 reads LGHNA; CDR2 reads YSLEER. CDR3 size: 14 residues. Trimming removed 0 bases at V and 15 bases at J, with 18 bases between. CDR3 in DNA: TGCGCCAGCAGCCAAGATAGTGGAACCGAGCGACGGTTCTTC. Its protein product is CASSQDSGTERRFF.

This clone appeared once. The genes are TRBV28 and TRBJ1-2; possibly TRBD1 for D (6 bases). The CDR3 consists of 14 residues. The germline gives CDR1 MDHEN, CDR2 SYDVKM. V lost 4 bases and J lost 6, with 15 bases in between. This chain's CDR3 is CASSSPGRGDGYTF. CDR3 coding DNA: TGTGCCAGCAGTTCCCCCGGCAGGGGAGATGGCTACACCTTC.

The J gene is TRBJ1-5, the V gene TRBV19; D remains ambiguous. V lost 3 bases, J lost 3 bases, and 12 bases lay in between. Germline CDR1 is LNHDA and CDR2 is SQIVND (reference sequence). This CDR3 region has 15 residues. The CDR3 protein is CASSMAAAINQPQHF. The CDR3 DNA is TGTGCCAGTAGTATGGCAGCCGCAATCAATCAGCCCCAGCATTTT.

The chain recombines TRBV28 with TRBJ1-5; D remains unclear. The CDR3 consists of 15 residues. The germline V gene has CDR1 MDHEN and CDR2 SYDVKM. The V end was cut by 4 bases, the J end by 2 bases, with 12 bases between. CDR3 sequence: CASSWRRAGNQPQHF. CDR3 bases: TGTGCCAGCAGTTGGCGGAGGGCCGGCAATCAGCCCCAGCATTTT.

The chain carries TRBV6-6 and TRBJ1-2, with TRBD1 identical over 8 bases. Per the germline V gene, CDR1 is MNHNY and CDR2 is SVGAGI (reference sequence). The J segment lost 2 bases and the V segment lost 6 bases, leaving 8 bases of the junction unmatched. This CDR3 contains 15 residues. In DNA, the CDR3 is TGTGCCAGCAGGCTGGGACAGGCGGAAAACTATGGCTACACCTTC. Translated, it gives CASRLGQAENYGYTF.

This sequence joins TRBV3-1 (or the pseudogene TRBV3-2) and TRBJ2-2; possibly TRBD2 for D (5 bases). The germline CDR1 and CDR2 sequences are LGHDT and YNNKEL (reference sequence). V was shortened by 1 base and J by 7 bases, with 7 bases between the two germline ends. This CDR3 is 13 amino acids long. The CDR3 loop is CASSQVEGGELFF. DNA for the CDR3: TGTGCCAGCAGCCAAGTTGAGGGCGGGGAGCTGTTTTTT.

This clone showed up just once. The chain carries TRBV9 and TRBJ2-1; 10 bases fit TRBD2. Germline V gives CDR1 SGDLS, CDR2 YYNGEE. J lost 4 bases, V lost 4 bases, and 14 bases had no gene match. The CDR3 sequence is 18 residues long. DNA of the CDR3: TGTGCCAGCAGCCCAGAGGGGCTAGCGGGGGCGGGATACAATGAGCAGTTCTTC. Translated: CASSPEGLAGAGYNEQFF.